This paragraph reports one T cell receptor (beta chain). Its antigen remains unidentified. The junction differs from germline at one of its ends, possibly a read error. The sample comes from a study of tumor-infiltrating lymphocytes in primary liver carcinoma. Study-wide background: Participating patients were men and women between 30 and 69 years old. Overall study findings and caveats: The overlap of tumor-adjacent and tumor-blood pairs was smaller than that of tumor region pairs.

RNA and DNA were co-extracted from around 18-30 mg of unsorted bulk tissue. Reverse transcription of roughly 0.5 ug total RNA with a constant-region primer produced TCR beta cDNA. Nested multiplex PCR, run for three rounds with slightly modified ARM-PCR, yielded TCR beta libraries. TCRdb reprocessed the multiplex PCR reads with MiXCR, giving one entry per CDR3 protein. This sample has 37,000 or so distinct CDR3 sequences, with roughly 74% found just once. The clonotype was recovered from a man between 40 and 49 years old with primary liver carcinoma and hepatitis B virus infection. What was sequenced was tumor-adjacent normal liver tissue.

The CDR3 reads CVSSGLAGSLLDEQFF. The CDR3, as DNA: TGTGTCAGCAGCGGACTAGCGGGAAGTCTTCTGGATGAGCAGTTCTTC. The chain joins TRBV28 to TRBJ2-1; 12 bases fit TRBD2. The germline gives CDR1 MDHEN, CDR2 SYDVKM. The length of the CDR3 is 16 residues.